The next 28 T cell receptor beta chains were all read from a single sample in a study of blood T cell repertoires in COVID-19. Libraries were prepared by immunoSEQ multiplex PCR; TCRdb keeps only in-frame clonotypes and omits some of them. This table holds more than 75,000 clones, under 85% found once. Sequencing input: peripheral blood. These TCRs come from a human donor in a cohort sampled during active COVID-19.

The V call is TRBV28, the J call TRBJ2-3, with 7 nucleotides matching TRBD2. V lost 4 bases, J lost 4 bases, and 5 bases stayed unmatched. CDR1 is MDHEN and CDR2 is SYDVKM in the germline V gene. The length of the CDR3 is 14 residues. The CDR3 region is CASSSSRGADTQYF. The CDR3 nucleotides are TGTGCCAGCAGTTCCTCTCGGGGGGCAGATACGCAGTATTTT.

The chain employs TRBV18 and TRBJ2-6; D is unresolved. The V gene's germline CDR1 is KGHSH and CDR2 LQKENI. The germline V and J ends were trimmed by 1 base and 2 bases, with 6 bases remaining between them. The CDR3 consists of 15 residues. CDR3: CASSPRATGANVLTF. The CDR3 DNA reads as TGTGCCAGCTCACCACGGGCCACTGGGGCCAACGTCCTGACTTTC.

The CDR3: CAIAFDSYYGYTF. The CDR3 DNA is TGTGCCATAGCCTTCGACAGTTACTATGGCTACACCTTC. The chain has TRBV2 and TRBJ1-2; the D gene is possibly TRBD1 (5 bases). V was shortened by 10 bases and J by 3 bases, with 15 bases between the two germline ends. This CDR3 is built from 13 residues. Germline V lookup: CDR1 SNHLY, CDR2 FYNNEI.

This clone was seen only once. V and J are TRBV6-1 and TRBJ1-1; TRBD1 matches at 9 bases. V trimming: 3 bases; J trimming: 2 bases; junction bases outside the gene matches: 10. Germline CDR1 is MNHNS and CDR2 is SASEGT. CDR3 length equals 17 residues. In DNA, the CDR3 is TGTGCCAGCAGTGAGGGGACAGGGTCCCGTTTCAACACTGAAGCTTTCTTT. This gives the protein CASSEGTGSRFNTEAFF.

The CDR3 DNA reads TGTGCCAGCAGCCCGGGGGGGAGAAATAGCAATCAGCCCCAGCATTTT. The encoded protein is CASSPGGRNSNQPQHF. The rearrangement joins TRBV5-4 to TRBJ1-5; possibly TRBD1 for D (5 bases). The CDR3 spans 16 residues. Germline CDR1 SGHNT, CDR2 YYREEE (reference sequence). Trimming took 4 bases from V and 0 from J, leaving 14 bases between them.

The chain joins TRBV2 to TRBJ1-6; D may be TRBD1 (5 bases). The ends were cut back, 6 bases at V and 7 bases at J, with 10 bases in the middle. CDR3 size: 13 residues. CDR1 is SNHLY, CDR2 FYNNEI, per germline. The CDR3 is CASRTRGNSPLHF. In nucleotides, the CDR3 is TGTGCCAGCAGGACACGGGGGAATTCACCCCTCCACTTT.

The chain joins TRBV7-6 to TRBJ2-3; TRBD2 aligns across 9 bases. Per the germline V gene, CDR1 is SGHVS and CDR2 is FNYEAQ. CDR3 length: 15 amino acids. The V and J ends lost 5 bases and 3 bases, in that order; junction bases with no gene match: 6. Written as DNA, the CDR3 is TGTGCCAGCAGCGACGGACTAGCGTATACAGATACGCAGTATTTT. As protein: CASSDGLAYTDTQYF. Based on the CDR3 plus reference TRBV7-6 and TRBJ2-3, the full variable domain is GAGVSQSPRYKVTKRGQDVALRCDPISGHVSLYWYRQALGQGPEFLTYFNYEAQQDKSGLPNDRFSAERPEGSISTLTIQRTEQRDSAMYRCASSDGLAYTDTQYFGPGTRLTVL.

The chain's CDR3 is CASSLAPPRDTQYF. For the CDR3, the DNA is TGTGCCAGCAGCTTGGCTCCTCCTCGGGATACGCAGTATTTT. The rearrangement uses TRBV5-6 and TRBJ2-3, with unresolved D. This CDR3 comprises 14 residues. Germline V lookup: CDR1 SGHDT, CDR2 YYEEEE. V was pared by 0 bases and J by 6 bases, with 11 bases between.

V and J are TRBV5-5 and TRBJ1-5; no reliable D call. The CDR3 has 12 residues. Trimming shortened V by 4 bases and J by 6 bases, and 8 bases separated the two germline ends. Germline V gives CDR1 SGHKS, CDR2 YYEKEE (reference sequence). CDR3 in amino acids: CASSLELQPQHF. As DNA, the CDR3 is TGTGCCAGCAGCCTGGAGCTTCAGCCCCAGCATTTT.

This clone was seen a few times. The rearrangement links TRBV9 to TRBJ2-3, with 9 bases lining up with TRBD1. J lost 1 base, V lost 3 bases, and 0 bases had no gene match. Per germline, CDR1 SGDLS and CDR2 YYNGEE. This CDR3 has 14 amino acids. CDR3 sequence (DNA): TGTGCCAGCAGCGGGACAGGGGGCACAGATACGCAGTATTTT. As protein: CASSGTGGTDTQYF.

The V gene is TRBV4-1, the J gene TRBJ1-2, with TRBD1 matching 8 bases. The CDR3 totals 15 residues. V lost 0 bases and J lost 6; bases outside the gene matches: 6. In germline, CDR1 is MGHRA, CDR2 YSYEKL. The CDR3 sequence: CASSQDGRGPDGYTF. The CDR3 DNA follows: TGCGCCAGCAGCCAAGATGGCAGGGGGCCTGATGGCTACACCTTC.

The chain couples TRBV3-1 (or the pseudogene TRBV3-2) to TRBJ2-3; 8 bases line up with TRBD2. The CDR3 runs 15 residues. CDR1 and CDR2 (germline): LGHDT, YNNKEL (reference sequence). The V and J ends lost 5 bases and 0 bases, in that order; junction bases with no gene match: 4. The DNA of the CDR3 is TGTGCCAGCAGCAACGGACTAGCTAGCACAGATACGCAGTATTTT. This sequence encodes CASSNGLASTDTQYF.

The V call is TRBV11-3, the J call TRBJ2-1; 7 positions agree with TRBD1. In germline, CDR1 is SGHNT, CDR2 YENEEA. The CDR3 has 14 residues. V trimming: 4 bases; J trimming: 9 bases; junction bases outside the gene matches: 9. The CDR3 coding sequence is TGTGCCAGCAGCTCAGACAGGGCATCGGGTGAGCAGTTCTTC. Protein product: CASSSDRASGEQFF.

V usage is TRBV7-8 and J usage is TRBJ1-6; 7 bases are a match to TRBD1. CDR1 SGHVS and CDR2 FQNEAQ come from the germline V gene. Trimming at V came to 5 bases and at J to 2 bases, leaving 9 bases not matched to a gene. The CDR3 spans 17 residues. CDR3 DNA: TGTGCCAGCAGCCAACGACAGGGTTCGACCTATAATTCACCCCTCCACTTT. Amino acids: CASSQRQGSTYNSPLHF.

The V call is TRBV18, the J call TRBJ1-1; TRBD1 agrees at 8 bases. The ends lost 4 bases at V and 0 bases at J; junction bases unmatched: 4. Germline V CDR1 and CDR2: KGHSH, LQKENI. The CDR3 sequence is 15 residues long. The CDR3 region is CASSLGQALNTEAFF. DNA of the CDR3: TGTGCCAGCTCACTGGGACAGGCTTTGAACACTGAAGCTTTCTTT.

This chain connects TRBV2 to TRBJ2-7, with TRBD1 matching 7 bases. CDR3 size: 14 residues. CDR1 SNHLY and CDR2 FYNNEI come from the germline V gene. The V segment lost 6 bases and the J segment 5 bases; nucleotides outside the gene matches: 10. The CDR3 spells CASSPRTGLNEQYF. In DNA form, the CDR3 reads TGTGCCAGCAGCCCGCGGACAGGCCTAAACGAGCAGTACTTC.

The chain has TRBV11-2 and TRBJ1-2; 12 bases line up with TRBD1. Germline CDR1 SGHAT, CDR2 FQNNGV. There are 15 residues in the CDR3. V shed 2 bases, J shed 8 bases, and the junction held 6 bases outside the gene matches. CDR3 sequence: CASSLSGTGGRGYTF. The CDR3 bases are TGTGCCAGCAGCTTATCTGGGACAGGGGGCCGGGGCTACACCTTC.

The V call is TRBV6-5, the J call TRBJ1-1; possible D gene TRBD1, 5 bases. This CDR3 region has 14 residues. CDR1 and CDR2 from the germline V gene are MNHEY and SVGAGI. The germline V and J ends were trimmed by 6 bases and 6 bases, with 17 bases remaining between them. The CDR3 protein is CASSSGGSGAEAFF. Here the CDR3 DNA reads TGTGCCAGCAGCAGCGGGGGGTCGGGGGCTGAAGCTTTCTTT.

This clone was detected a few times. The same CDR3 arises from other DNA sequences in this sample as well. This chain uses TRBV3-1 (or the pseudogene TRBV3-2) with TRBJ2-3, with unresolved D. V gave up 4 bases and J gave up 4 bases, with 6 bases separating them. This CDR3 has 12 residues. Germline lookup yields CDR1 LGHDT and CDR2 YNNKEL (reference sequence). CDR3 protein: CASSPSADTQYF. In DNA, the CDR3 is TGTGCCAGCAGCCCGAGCGCAGATACGCAGTATTTT.

The chain recombines TRBV20-1 with TRBJ1-2; no firm D call. CDR1 and CDR2 (germline): DFQATT, SNEGSKA (reference sequence). V lost 4 bases, J lost 4 bases, and 7 bases lay in between. This CDR3 region has 11 residues. The CDR3: CSAISVYGYTF. CDR3 nucleotide sequence: TGCAGTGCTATCAGTGTCTATGGCTACACCTTC.

The chain uses TRBV21-1 and TRBJ1-3; TRBD1 reflects the table's D call only, with no check against the DNA. TRBV21-1 is a documented pseudogene. The CDR3 has 21 residues. The CDR3 region has the DNA TGTGCCAGCAGCAAAGGGCTAAAAGGGACAGGGTTCACTTATTGGGGAAACACCATATATTTT. This translates into CASSKGLKGTGFTYWGNTIYF.

The rearrangement uses TRBV19 and TRBJ2-5; D not resolved. The CDR3 extends over 13 amino acids. V was shortened by 4 bases and J by 0 bases, with 6 bases between the two germline ends. The germline V gene encodes CDR1 LNHDA and CDR2 SQIVND (reference sequence). The CDR3 here is CASSRTDQETQYF. The CDR3, as DNA: TGTGCCAGTAGTAGAACAGACCAAGAGACCCAGTACTTC.

J is TRBJ1-2 and V is TRBV3-1 (or the pseudogene TRBV3-2); D call uncertain. CDR1 is LGHDT, CDR2 YNNKEL, per germline (reference sequence). V shed 3 bases and J shed 0 bases, with 8 bases lying between them. The CDR3 runs 14 residues. As DNA, the CDR3 is TGTGCCAGCAGCCACAAACAAGCTAACTATGGCTACACCTTC. It translates to CASSHKQANYGYTF.

V usage is TRBV11-2 and J usage is TRBJ2-1; D uncertain. This CDR3 is built from 13 residues. V was shortened by 5 bases and J by 9 bases, with 14 bases between the two germline ends. Germline V gene data show CDR1 as SGHAT and CDR2 as FQNNGV. The chain's CDR3 is CASSPREWSEQFF. The CDR3 DNA sequence: TGTGCCAGCAGCCCGAGAGAGTGGAGTGAGCAGTTCTTC.

CDR3 in amino acids: CAISDTGFTYEQYF. The CDR3 coding sequence is TGTGCCATCAGTGATACAGGGTTCACCTACGAGCAGTACTTC. The chain joins TRBV10-3 to TRBJ2-7, with D possibly being TRBD1 (6 bases). Germline loops: CDR1 ENHRY, CDR2 SYGVKD. Trimming took off 3 bases at V and 2 bases at J, with 11 bases between the two ends. The CDR3 is 14 amino acids.

The chain recombines TRBV27 with TRBJ2-1, with TRBD2 as a possible D gene (5 bases). V lost 7 bases to trimming and J lost 8 bases, with 15 bases between them. CDR3 length equals 13 residues. In germline, CDR1 is MNHEY, CDR2 SMNVEV (reference sequence). For the CDR3, the DNA is TGTGCCAGCACCCAAGTTCCCGGGGATGAGCAGTTCTTC. Its translation is CASTQVPGDEQFF.

V gene TRBV6-5 combines with J gene TRBJ1-5; TRBD1 is a possible D gene (6 bases). V was trimmed by 5 bases and J by 0 bases, leaving 11 bases between them. CDR1 and CDR2 from the germline V gene are MNHEY and SVGAGI. The CDR3 is 15 residues long. The CDR3: CASSPGTISNQPQHF. The CDR3 DNA reads as TGTGCCAGCAGTCCCGGGACAATTAGCAATCAGCCCCAGCATTTT.

The chain employs TRBV18 and TRBJ1-1, with D possibly TRBD1 on 6 matching bases. The CDR3 totals 14 residues. Germline values: CDR1 KGHSH, CDR2 LQKENI. Trimming cost V 3 bases and J 1 base, with 9 bases left between them. Here the CDR3 reads CASSPPGQNTEAFF. The CDR3, as DNA: TGTGCCAGCTCACCGCCGGGACAGAACACTGAAGCTTTCTTT.